The 11 T cell receptor beta chains below come from one sample, sequenced in a study of T cells after yellow fever vaccination. TCRdb processed the 5' RACE reads anew with MiXCR; each CDR3 protein has one entry. The data contain roughly 6,100 distinct CDR3 sequences, 5% to 6.5% of them singletons. Here the sequenced sample was PBMCs, either bulk or a sorted T-cell subset (CD4+, CD8+, memory, or dextramer-sorted; not recorded which), taken less than 18 days after the first yellow fever vaccination. These receptors all stem from a man in his late teens or twenties who received the YFV17D yellow fever vaccine.

This clonotype was seen repeatedly, ten times or more. The CDR3 coding sequence is TGTGCCAGCAGTCGATCGGCCGTTCCTTGCGTCTATGGCTACACCTTC. It encodes CASSRSAVPCVYGYTF. This chain connects TRBV21-1 to TRBJ1-2. TRBV21-1 is flagged as a pseudogene. CDR3 length equals 16 residues.

This clonotype was recorded many times. The J gene is TRBJ1-1, the V gene TRBV2, with D perhaps TRBD1 (6 bases). V was pared by 11 bases and J by 4 bases, with 14 bases between. Germline V gene sequence: CDR1 SNHLY, CDR2 FYNNEI. This CDR3 is built from 12 residues. The CDR3 loop reads CACYRTATEAFF. Written as DNA, the CDR3 is TGTGCCTGCTACAGGACAGCCACTGAAGCTTTCTTT.

This clonotype was counted at least ten times. This chain uses TRBV24-1 with TRBJ1-5; 8 nucleotides match TRBD1. After removal of 7 bases from V and 6 bases from J, the junction contained 7 bases not matched to a gene. This CDR3 is built from 14 residues. Germline V gene lookup returns CDR1 KGHDR and CDR2 SFDVKD. In DNA form, the CDR3 reads TGTGCCACCAGGGGACAGGCCCCTGGTCAGCCCCAGCATTTT. Amino acid sequence: CATRGQAPGQPQHF.

This clonotype has ten or more counts. V is TRBV24-1 and J is TRBJ2-1; 7 bases map to TRBD1. Germline values: CDR1 KGHDR, CDR2 SFDVKD. J lost 3 bases, V lost 3 bases, and 10 bases had no gene match. This CDR3 region has 17 residues. For the CDR3, the DNA is TGTGCCACCAGTGATGCACGGGACAGTCACGGCTACAATGAGCAGTTCTTC. Translating it yields CATSDARDSHGYNEQFF.

This clonotype was seen repeatedly, ten times or more. This rearrangement joins TRBV12-3 or TRBV12-4 to TRBJ1-5; D gene unclear. The V end lost 7 bases, the J end lost 0 bases, and 7 bases lay between the germline ends. The CDR3 extends over 13 amino acids. This CDR3 is CASTYNSNQPQHF. CDR3 nucleotides: TGTGCCAGCACCTACAATAGCAATCAGCCCCAGCATTTT.

In this sample, this clonotype is medium-sized. The rearrangement joins TRBV10-3 to TRBJ2-3; the D is unclear. The ends were cut back, 11 bases at V and 2 bases at J, with 14 bases in the middle. This CDR3 contains 13 residues. The V gene's germline CDR1 is ENHRY and CDR2 SYGVKD. DNA of the CDR3: TGTGCCTCCACCCCCCGGACCACAGATACGCAGTATTTT. It is translated as CASTPRTTDTQYF.

At least ten counts were recorded for this clonotype. The chain has TRBV6-5 and TRBJ2-5, with TRBD2 identical over 9 bases. The CDR3 covers 15 residues. V shed 1 base and J 5 bases; nucleotides not matched to a gene: 5. CDR1 is MNHEY and CDR2 is SVGAGI in the germline V gene. The CDR3 nucleotides read TGTGCCAGCAGTTACTGGGCGGGGGGGCTCGAGACCCAGTACTTC. It is translated as CASSYWAGGLETQYF.

This clonotype was observed at least ten times. This rearrangement joins TRBV5-5 to TRBJ2-2, with D perhaps matching TRBD1 (5 bases). The CDR3 is 16 amino acids. The germline gives CDR1 SGHKS, CDR2 YYEKEE (reference sequence). The ends were cut back, 1 base at V and 1 base at J, with 11 bases in the middle. CDR3 coding DNA: TGTGCCAGCAGCTTGCTAACAGGAGTGAACACCGGGGAGCTGTTTTTT. Translated, it gives CASSLLTGVNTGELFF.

This clonotype was found many times. The gene calls are TRBV4-1 and TRBJ1-5; D not resolved. The V end lost 0 bases, the J end lost 6 bases, and 6 bases lay between the germline ends. CDR1 and CDR2 from the germline V gene are MGHRA and YSYEKL. This CDR3 has 13 residues. The CDR3 is CASSQDTPQPQHF. The CDR3 DNA is TGCGCCAGCAGCCAAGATACCCCTCAGCCCCAGCATTTT.

The chain joins TRBV4-2 to TRBJ2-1, with D maybe TRBD2 (5 bases). Germline lookup yields CDR1 LGHNA and CDR2 YNFKEQ. The CDR3 contains 14 residues. The V and J ends lost 4 bases and 4 bases respectively, with 11 bases between them. CDR3 bases: TGTGCCAGCAGCCCCGGGGTCCGGTACAATGAGCAGTTCTTC. The encoded protein is CASSPGVRYNEQFF.

There are many counts of this clonotype. A read error may account for a junction end that differs from germline. The gene calls are TRBV7-7 and TRBJ2-1, with 13 positions matching TRBD2. The CDR3 loop spans 15 amino acids. Germline assignment: CDR1 SSHAT and CDR2 FNYEAQ (reference sequence). The CDR3 loop is CASSLEGTSGAAQFF. The CDR3 DNA follows: TGTGCTAGCAGCTTAGAGGGGACTAGCGGGGCGGCGCAGTTCTTC.